The clone carrying this T cell receptor (beta chain) was counted once. The assay was immunoSEQ multiplex PCR, and TCRdb's table has in-frame clones only and misses some. Altogether 60,000 to 90,000 clones are present, about nine tenths being singletons, with the ten largest covering over 1.5%. The sample originates from a study of T cell changes during pregnancy in multiple sclerosis. This sequence originates from a female donor with multiple sclerosis, enrolled in a pregnancy study. The material was peripheral blood, obtained before pregnancy.

For the CDR3, the DNA is TGTGCCAGCAGTTCCACGTTGAGCATGGCCCAGTACTTC. Translating it yields CASSSTLSMAQYF. The J gene is TRBJ2-5, the V gene TRBV6-5; D gene ambiguous. V lost 4 bases to trimming and J lost 9 bases, with 15 bases between them. The CDR3 sequence is 13 residues long. The V gene's germline CDR1 is MNHEY and CDR2 SVGAGI.